The source of this T cell receptor (beta chain) is a study of blood T cell repertoires in COVID-19. Looking at the study overall: Some COVID-19 samples were acute and others convalescent; all came from the United States, Italy and Spain. T cells, B-cell-depleted T cells, or PBMCs provided the cDNA or gDNA that served as material.

The CDR3 runs 14 residues. V was shortened by 3 bases and J by 5 bases, with 9 bases between the two germline ends. Germline V gene sequence: CDR1 SGDLS, CDR2 YYNGEE. How the authors handled the data: From reference gene primer amplification, estimates of nucleated cell counts were derived. TCRdb's table, derived via immunoSEQ multiplex PCR, lists solely in-frame clones and lacks some. That table furnishes V, J and clone size, whereas the DNA furnished D and trimming. The sample gives some 340,000 clones, 85% of which show up once; 3.5% to 4% is in the top ten. This sequence joins TRBV9 and TRBJ1-6; D uncertain. The clonotype comes from a woman aged 18-29 years with acute or convalescent COVID-19. The sequenced sample consisted of peripheral blood. The DNA of the CDR3 is TGTGCCAGCAGCGCCGGCGGGAATAATTCACCCCTCCACTTT. Amino acids: CASSAGGNNSPLHF.